Detailed here is one T cell receptor (beta chain). Its antigen specificity is not known. Nothing much larger sits one base from this clone, and base qualities are not available. The CDR3 runs 13 amino acids, cysteine and phenylalanine included. CDR3 DNA only is kept here, 39 bases in frame from base 1. At the junction V is shortened by 5 bases and J by 2 bases, with 8 bases in between. Via the germline V gene, CDR1 is MNHNS and CDR2 SASEGT. The data derive from a study of response to subunit inactivated influenza vaccine listed by TCRdb under 2018. Regarding the study in general: Deep quantitative T cell receptor repertoire profiling was used in the study to track responses to a trivalent subunit inactivated influenza vaccine.

Points the paper makes about the study in general: The authors suggested that each seasonal influenza vaccination may recruit only a limited number of new T cells.

Receptor amplification or capture employed RT-PCR. The sequencer listed for this sample is Illumina HiSeq 2500. The public reads were run again by TCRdb, first through fastp at Q25 and then through MiXCR, and only productive beta chains were kept. Merged by CDR3 protein, the rows form single entries marked with the most common genes and DNA. This sample holds roughly 790,000 distinct CDR3 sequences; approximately 22% were observed only once. The top ten hold roughly a tenth of the sample. The sequence is built from TRBV6-1 and TRBJ2-3, with no confidently assigned D gene. Source: PBMCs from blood, taken about 5 days after vaccination. This receptor was taken from a man aged 50-59 years who received an inactivated influenza vaccine. Donor details come from another sample of the same person, matched by shared clones. The DNA sequence is given as TGTGCCAGCAGTAGGCCCCACACAGATACGCAGTATTTT. Its product reads: CASSRPHTDTQYF.